Listed below are T cell receptor beta chains from one sample, sequenced in a study of shared clonotypes between healthy human individuals. The table came from immunoSEQ multiplex PCR; TCRdb's copy has only in-frame clones and leaves some out. The table includes nearly 1 million clones, about 80% detected once. The material sequenced was memory CD4+ T cells sorted from blood. Receptors were obtained from a young man in good health. The CDR3 runs from the conserved cysteine through the conserved F or W. Each record gives: D gene, V gene, clone size, J gene, CDR3 length, CDR3 protein, CDR3 DNA. D genes are given only for firm matches. A clone size is listed for some rows: how often the clone was seen (once, few, many), or a class if it is expanded.

d_gene: .; v_gene: TRBV11-3; abundance: .; j_gene: TRBJ2-4; len: 13; CDR3aa: CASSPVRVGIQYF; CDR3nt: TGTGCCAGCAGCCCGGTCAGGGTTGGCATTCAGTACTTC
d_gene: .; v_gene: TRBV11-2; abundance: .; j_gene: TRBJ1-1; len: 12; CDR3aa: CASSPGRVEAFF; CDR3nt: TGTGCCAGCAGTCCCGGACGGGTTGAAGCTTTCTTT
d_gene: .; v_gene: TRBV18; abundance: .; j_gene: TRBJ2-5; len: 14; CDR3aa: CASSPGALQETQYF; CDR3nt: TGTGCCAGCTCACCGGGGGCACTTCAAGAGACCCAGTACTTC
d_gene: .; v_gene: TRBV6-1; abundance: .; j_gene: TRBJ1-4; len: 15; CDR3aa: CASSSAGLGREKLFF; CDR3nt: TGTGCCAGCAGTAGCGCGGGACTGGGTCGCGAAAAACTGTTTTTT
d_gene: .; v_gene: TRBV20-1; abundance: .; j_gene: TRBJ2-1; len: 11; CDR3aa: CSARDLADQFF; CDR3nt: TGCAGTGCTAGAGATTTGGCTGACCAGTTCTTC
d_gene: .; v_gene: TRBV28; abundance: .; j_gene: TRBJ1-5; len: 14; CDR3aa: CASSFSQGGQPQHF; CDR3nt: TGTGCCAGCAGTTTTTCACAGGGAGGTCAGCCCCAGCATTTT
d_gene: .; v_gene: TRBV10-2; abundance: few; j_gene: TRBJ2-5; len: 14; CDR3aa: CASIHQRNQETQYF; CDR3nt: TGCGCCAGCATTCACCAAAGAAACCAAGAGACCCAGTACTTC
d_gene: TRBD1; v_gene: TRBV6-5; abundance: .; j_gene: TRBJ2-7; len: 14; CDR3aa: CASSYLTGPYEQYF; CDR3nt: TGTGCCAGCAGTTACTTGACAGGGCCTTACGAGCAGTACTTC
d_gene: .; v_gene: TRBV4-1; abundance: once; j_gene: TRBJ2-1; len: 15; CDR3aa: CASSQGQSSYNEQFF; CDR3nt: TGCGCCAGCAGCCAAGGACAGAGCTCCTACAATGAGCAGTTCTTC
d_gene: TRBD2; v_gene: TRBV4-1; abundance: .; j_gene: TRBJ2-1; len: 18; CDR3aa: CASSQDFFAEREYNEQFF; CDR3nt: TGCGCCAGCAGCCAAGATTTCTTTGCGGAGCGGGAATACAATGAGCAGTTCTTC
d_gene: TRBD1; v_gene: TRBV29-1; abundance: few; j_gene: TRBJ1-5; len: 12; CDR3aa: CSVRTGDQPQHF; CDR3nt: TGCAGCGTCAGGACAGGGGATCAGCCCCAGCATTTT
d_gene: .; v_gene: TRBV5-4; abundance: .; j_gene: TRBJ2-7; len: 12; CDR3aa: CASRLDRTEQYF; CDR3nt: TGTGCCAGCAGGCTCGACCGTACCGAGCAGTACTTC
d_gene: .; v_gene: TRBV6-5; abundance: .; j_gene: TRBJ2-2; len: 14; CDR3aa: CASSPNRPPGELFF; CDR3nt: TGTGCCAGCAGTCCAAACCGGCCCCCCGGGGAGCTGTTTTTT
d_gene: TRBD2; v_gene: TRBV10-1; abundance: once; j_gene: TRBJ2-7; len: 15; CDR3aa: CASSDTRGAKGEQYF; CDR3nt: TGCGCCAGCAGTGACACGCGGGGGGCGAAAGGCGAGCAGTACTTC
d_gene: .; v_gene: TRBV19; abundance: .; j_gene: TRBJ1-1; len: 13; CDR3aa: CATRLRRDTEAFF; CDR3nt: TGTGCCACCCGACTCAGGAGAGACACTGAAGCTTTCTTT
d_gene: TRBD1; v_gene: TRBV28; abundance: .; j_gene: TRBJ2-7; len: 12; CDR3aa: CASSLTGSLPYF; CDR3nt: TGTGCCAGCAGTTTGACAGGGTCCCTTCCGTACTTC
d_gene: TRBD1; v_gene: TRBV7-2; abundance: .; j_gene: TRBJ2-7; len: 15; CDR3aa: CASSPEGQFLSEQYF; CDR3nt: TGTGCCAGCAGCCCCGAGGGACAGTTCCTGAGCGAGCAGTACTTC
d_gene: .; v_gene: TRBV30; abundance: .; j_gene: TRBJ2-2; len: 15; CDR3aa: CAWRITGIGTGELFF; CDR3nt: TGTGCCTGGAGGATAACAGGGATCGGCACCGGGGAGCTGTTTTTT